This TCR beta chain derives from a study of T cell repertoires in cytomegalovirus infection. Study in general: In public TCR beta signatures, there were indications of both CMV infection and matching HLA type. Whole-study findings and limits: CMV carriers with the relevant HLA were identified by cumulative public TCR beta family frequency. The study found HLA-C-restricted CMV-specific TCR beta clonotypes dominating the ex vivo response.

Germline V gene sequence: CDR1 ENHRY, CDR2 SYGVKD. The V end was cut by 3 bases, the J end by 3 bases, with 9 bases between. The CDR3 covers 13 residues. Using its own MiXCR run on the reads, TCRdb lists one record per CDR3 protein. The table shows roughly 100,000 distinct CDR3 sequences, with approximately 45% occurring only once. This clonotype has ten or more counts. Its antigen is as yet unknown. This rearrangement joins TRBV10-3 to TRBJ2-7; D call uncertain. The TCR originated in a human donor in good health (CMV status not recorded). Some clones in this sample may be carry-over from other donors' samples. The sequences come from CD8+ T cells from cultured PBMCs, collected from culture after CMV antigen stimulation. CDR3 region: CAISDETHYEQYF. In DNA form, the CDR3 reads TGTGCCATCAGTGATGAAACCCACTACGAGCAGTACTTC.